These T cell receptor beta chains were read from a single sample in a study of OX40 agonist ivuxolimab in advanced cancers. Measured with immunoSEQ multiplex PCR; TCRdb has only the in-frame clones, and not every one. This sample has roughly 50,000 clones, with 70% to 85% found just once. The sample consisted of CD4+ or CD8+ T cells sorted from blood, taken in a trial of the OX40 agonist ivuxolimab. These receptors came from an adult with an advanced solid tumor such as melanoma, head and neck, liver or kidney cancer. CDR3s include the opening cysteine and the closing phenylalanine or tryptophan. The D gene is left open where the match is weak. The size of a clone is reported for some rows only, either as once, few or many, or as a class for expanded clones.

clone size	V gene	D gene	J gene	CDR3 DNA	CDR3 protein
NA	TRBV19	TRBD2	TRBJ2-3	TGTGCCAGTAGTCCCCGCGGGGGGGCGGGCACAGATACGCAGTATTTT	CASSPRGGAGTDTQYF
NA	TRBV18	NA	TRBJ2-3	TGTGCCAGCTCAGAAGGCACAGGCGGAGATACGCAGTATTTT	CASSEGTGGDTQYF
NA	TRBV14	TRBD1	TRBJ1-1	TGTGCCAGCAGCCCCCGGGACAGGGGGGGGGACACTGAAGCTTTCTTT	CASSPRDRGGDTEAFF
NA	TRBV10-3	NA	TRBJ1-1	TGTGCCATAGGAGGGGCAGGATCCAACACTGAAGCTTTCTTT	CAIGGAGSNTEAFF
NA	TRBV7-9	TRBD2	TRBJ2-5	TGTGCCAGCAGCTTAGGGGGGAGGGCCAGTGAGACCCAGTACTTC	CASSLGGRASETQYF
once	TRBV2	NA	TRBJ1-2	TGTGCCAGCAGGGTAGACATGGGTGGCTACACCTTC	CASRVDMGGYTF
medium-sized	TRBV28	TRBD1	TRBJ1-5	TGTGCCAGCAGTTTTTTCAGGACAGGGAGTGGGCAGCCCCAGCATTTT	CASSFFRTGSGQPQHF
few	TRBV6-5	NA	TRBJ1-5	TGTGCCAGCAGTTACTCGGGGCGGAATCAGCCCCAGCATTTT	CASSYSGRNQPQHF
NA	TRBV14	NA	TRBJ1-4	TGTGCCAGCAGCCGGGGTGATGAAAAACTGTTTTTT	CASSRGDEKLFF
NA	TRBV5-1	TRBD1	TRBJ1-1	TGCGCCAGCAGCGGCGCCCGGGACAGCTATTTGAACACTGAAGCTTTCTTT	CASSGARDSYLNTEAFF
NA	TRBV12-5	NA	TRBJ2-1	TGTGCTAGTGGTTTGGAGGGGGCCTACAATGAGCAGTTCTTC	CASGLEGAYNEQFF
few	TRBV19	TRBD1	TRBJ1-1	TGTGCCAGTGGGTCCCGACAGGGTAGGACTGAAGCTTTCTTT	CASGSRQGRTEAFF
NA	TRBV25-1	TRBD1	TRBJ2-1	TGTGCCAGTCAACAGAGGGGGCTCTACAATGAGCAGTTCTTC	CASQQRGLYNEQFF
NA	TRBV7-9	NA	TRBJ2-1	TGTGCCAGCAGCCGGGACATCGAGCGGAATGAGCAGTTCTTC	CASSRDIERNEQFF
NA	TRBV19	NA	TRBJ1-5	TGTGCCAGTAGTATAAATACGGGGAGGGGTAGCAATCAGCCCCAGCATTTT	CASSINTGRGSNQPQHF
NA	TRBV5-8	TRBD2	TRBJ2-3	TGTGCCAGCAGACCAGAGCGGGGCCACACAGATACGCAGTATTTT	CASRPERGHTDTQYF
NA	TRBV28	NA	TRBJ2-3	TGTGCCAGCAGTTTCGGTAGGCGGACAGATACGCAGTATTTT	CASSFGRRTDTQYF
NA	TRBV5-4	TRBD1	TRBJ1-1	TGTGCCAGCAGCTCGGACAGGAGCACTGAAGCTTTCTTT	CASSSDRSTEAFF
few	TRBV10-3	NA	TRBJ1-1	TGTGCCATCAGTGGAACAGAGTTGAACACTGAAGCTTTCTTT	CAISGTELNTEAFF
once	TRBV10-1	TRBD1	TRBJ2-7	TGCGCCAGCAGTGAAGGACAGGTGGGGTCCTACGAGCAGTACTTC	CASSEGQVGSYEQYF
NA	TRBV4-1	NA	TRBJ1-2	TGCGCCAGCAGCCAAGCTAGCAGGACCGATGGCTACACCTTC	CASSQASRTDGYTF
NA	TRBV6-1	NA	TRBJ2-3	TGTGCCAGCAGTCCCCTTATGGCAGATACGCAGTATTTT	CASSPLMADTQYF
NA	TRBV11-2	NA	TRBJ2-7	TGTGCCAGCAGCTTCGGGGCAGGCGAGCAGTACTTC	CASSFGAGEQYF
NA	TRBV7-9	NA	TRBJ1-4	TGTGCCAGCAGCCCAAAGGCCGGTACTAATGAAAAACTGTTTTTT	CASSPKAGTNEKLFF
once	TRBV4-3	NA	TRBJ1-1	TGCGCCAGCAGCCAAGAGCGCAGGGCTTCCACTGAAGCTTTCTTT	CASSQERRASTEAFF
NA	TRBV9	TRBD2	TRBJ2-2	TGTGCCAGCAGCGTAGGAGAGCGGGGGGGGGACACCGGGGAGCTGTTTTTT	CASSVGERGGDTGELFF
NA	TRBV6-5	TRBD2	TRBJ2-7	TGTGCCAGCAGCCCCCGGGGGGGCTCCTACGAGCAGTACTTC	CASSPRGGSYEQYF
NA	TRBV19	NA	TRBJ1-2	TGTGCCAGTAGTATCCTGTTACAGCTAAAAACTAACTATGGCTACACCTTC	CASSILLQLKTNYGYTF
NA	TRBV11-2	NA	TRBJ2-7	TGTGCCAGCAGCTTAGCGGGCCCCGAGCAGTACTTC	CASSLAGPEQYF
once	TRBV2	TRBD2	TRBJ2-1	TGTGCCAGCAGCCTCCTCCAGCGGGAGATAGAGCAGTTCTTC	CASSLLQREIEQFF
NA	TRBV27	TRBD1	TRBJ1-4	TGTGCCAGCAGTAGGAGGACAGGAGTTAATGAAAAACTGTTTTTT	CASSRRTGVNEKLFF
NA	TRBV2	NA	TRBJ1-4	TGTGCCAGCAGAAAAGCGGGTGTTAATGAAAAACTGTTTTTT	CASRKAGVNEKLFF
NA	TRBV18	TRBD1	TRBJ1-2	TGTGCCAGCTCACCCTCGCAGGGGGTGGAGGGCTACACCTTC	CASSPSQGVEGYTF
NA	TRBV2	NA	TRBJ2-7	TGTGCCAGCCGTGCCCCCAGGCAGACCTCCTACGAGCAGTACTTC	CASRAPRQTSYEQYF
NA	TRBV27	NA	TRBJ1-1	TGTGCCAGCAGGGACAGAAGGAACACTGAAGCTTTCTTT	CASRDRRNTEAFF
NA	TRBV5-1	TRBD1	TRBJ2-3	TGCGCCAGCAGCTTGGCACAGGGGGCAGATACGCAGTATTTT	CASSLAQGADTQYF
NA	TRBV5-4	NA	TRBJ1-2	TGTGCCAGCAGCCCACTCGAAGCTAACTATGGCTACACCTTC	CASSPLEANYGYTF
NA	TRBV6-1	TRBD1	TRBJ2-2	TGTGCCAGCAGCTGGACAGGGGGCATGGCCGGGGAGCTGTTTTTT	CASSWTGGMAGELFF
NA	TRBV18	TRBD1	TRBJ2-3	TGTGCCAGCTCACCTCCGGGACAGGGTTCAGATACGCAGTATTTT	CASSPPGQGSDTQYF
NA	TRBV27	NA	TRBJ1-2	TGTGCCAGCAGTCCTTTTGGCGCGCAGAAATATGGCTACACCTTC	CASSPFGAQKYGYTF
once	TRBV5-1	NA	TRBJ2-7	TGCGCCAGCAGCTTGAGGGGGGCAGATACCTACGAGCAGTACTTC	CASSLRGADTYEQYF
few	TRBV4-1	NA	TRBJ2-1	TGCGCCAGCAGCCATTACAATGAGCAGTTCTTC	CASSHYNEQFF
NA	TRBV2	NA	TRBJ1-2	TGTGCCAGCAGTGCCGGACCTAGGTATGGCTACACCTTC	CASSAGPRYGYTF
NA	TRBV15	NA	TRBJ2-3	TGTGCCACCAGCATACGACTAAGCACAGATACGCAGTATTTT	CATSIRLSTDTQYF
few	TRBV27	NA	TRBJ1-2	TGTGCCAGCAGTCCCAGGGAATTTCCCTATGGCTACACCTTC	CASSPREFPYGYTF
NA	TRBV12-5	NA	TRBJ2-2	TGTGCTAGTTCGGAAGGAAGGTCCGGGGAGCTGTTTTTT	CASSEGRSGELFF
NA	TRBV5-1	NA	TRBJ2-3	TGCGCCAGCGGGGATAGCACAGATACGCAGTATTTT	CASGDSTDTQYF
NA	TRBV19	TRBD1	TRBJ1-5	TGTGCCAGTAATCTCGGGACAGGGAATACGCAGCCCCAGCATTTT	CASNLGTGNTQPQHF
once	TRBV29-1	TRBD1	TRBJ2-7	TGCAGCGTTTACAGGGGTTACGAGCAGTACTTC	CSVYRGYEQYF
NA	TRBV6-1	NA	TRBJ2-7	TGTGCCAGCAGTGAACTTGGGGGCGGACATCGCTCCTACGAGCAGTACTTC	CASSELGGGHRSYEQYF
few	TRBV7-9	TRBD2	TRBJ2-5	TGTGCCAGCAGCTCCGGACTAGCGGGGCAAGAGACCCAGTACTTC	CASSSGLAGQETQYF
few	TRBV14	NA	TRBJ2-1	TGTGCCAGCAGCCAAGCGCTAGCCCGCAGTGAGCAGTTCTTC	CASSQALARSEQFF
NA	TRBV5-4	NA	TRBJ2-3	TGTGCCAGCAGCTCCCTAGCGTCGGGGGCAACAGATACGCAGTATTTT	CASSSLASGATDTQYF
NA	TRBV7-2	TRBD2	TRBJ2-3	TGTGCCAGCGGGCAGACTAGCGGGCGCACAGATACGCAGTATTTT	CASGQTSGRTDTQYF
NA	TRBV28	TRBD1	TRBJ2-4	TGTGCCAGCAGTTTCTGGACAGGGAGAAAAATAGCCAAAAACATTCAGTACTTC	CASSFWTGRKIAKNIQYF
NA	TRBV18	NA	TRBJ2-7	TGTGCCAGCTCACCCGGACTAACCAACTACGAGCAGTACTTC	CASSPGLTNYEQYF
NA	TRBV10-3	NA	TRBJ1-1	TGTGCCATCAGTGAGTCGAGTCAGGGAAGCACTGAAGCTTTCTTT	CAISESSQGSTEAFF
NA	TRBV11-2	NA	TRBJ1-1	TGTGCCAGCAGCTTTACAGGGCGGAACACTGAAGCTTTCTTT	CASSFTGRNTEAFF